This TCR beta chain appears in the sequencing data of a study of T cell changes during pregnancy in multiple sclerosis (dated by TCRdb to between 2018 and 2020). Concerning the study at large: The study looked at changes in the T cell repertoire across pregnancy in women with multiple sclerosis.

As concerns this clone: Its antigen has not been determined. No base-level quality is on record; no much larger clone is a single base apart.

Libraries came from the immunoSEQ multiplex PCR assay. TCRdb limited this immuneACCESS table to in-frame rearrangements with V and J called. A share of clones is missing; checked studies link under half to unresolved V genes, and the rest is unexplained. This sample holds some 40,000 clones; 93% were observed only once. Clones ranked in the top ten supply 0.41% of the sample. The receptor's source is a female donor with multiple sclerosis, enrolled in a pregnancy study. The sequencing here drew on CD4+ T cells from peripheral blood mononuclear cells, taken in the first trimester of pregnancy.

The CDR3 in this case is CACLGTGSYEQYF. The bases read TGTGCCTGCCTTGGGACAGGGTCCTACGAGCAGTACTTC. In this chain, TRBV30 is recombined with TRBJ2-7, and TRBD1 aligns with 9 junction nucleotides. CDR1 GTSNPN and CDR2 SVGIG are derived from the germline V gene (reference sequence). The cysteine opens and the phenylalanine closes a CDR3 of 13 amino acids. Only CDR3 DNA is held: 39 bases, read in frame from base 1. V has 6 bases trimmed and J has 1 base trimmed; junction bases matching no gene number 4. The variable domain in full, with residues beyond the CDR3 obtained from the reference TRBV30 and TRBJ2-7 genes, is SQTIHQWPATLVQPVGSPLSLECTVEGTSNPNLYWYRQAAGRGLQLLFYSVGIGQISSEVPQNLSASRPQDRQFILSSKKLLLSDSGFYLCACLGTGSYEQYFGPGTRLTVT.